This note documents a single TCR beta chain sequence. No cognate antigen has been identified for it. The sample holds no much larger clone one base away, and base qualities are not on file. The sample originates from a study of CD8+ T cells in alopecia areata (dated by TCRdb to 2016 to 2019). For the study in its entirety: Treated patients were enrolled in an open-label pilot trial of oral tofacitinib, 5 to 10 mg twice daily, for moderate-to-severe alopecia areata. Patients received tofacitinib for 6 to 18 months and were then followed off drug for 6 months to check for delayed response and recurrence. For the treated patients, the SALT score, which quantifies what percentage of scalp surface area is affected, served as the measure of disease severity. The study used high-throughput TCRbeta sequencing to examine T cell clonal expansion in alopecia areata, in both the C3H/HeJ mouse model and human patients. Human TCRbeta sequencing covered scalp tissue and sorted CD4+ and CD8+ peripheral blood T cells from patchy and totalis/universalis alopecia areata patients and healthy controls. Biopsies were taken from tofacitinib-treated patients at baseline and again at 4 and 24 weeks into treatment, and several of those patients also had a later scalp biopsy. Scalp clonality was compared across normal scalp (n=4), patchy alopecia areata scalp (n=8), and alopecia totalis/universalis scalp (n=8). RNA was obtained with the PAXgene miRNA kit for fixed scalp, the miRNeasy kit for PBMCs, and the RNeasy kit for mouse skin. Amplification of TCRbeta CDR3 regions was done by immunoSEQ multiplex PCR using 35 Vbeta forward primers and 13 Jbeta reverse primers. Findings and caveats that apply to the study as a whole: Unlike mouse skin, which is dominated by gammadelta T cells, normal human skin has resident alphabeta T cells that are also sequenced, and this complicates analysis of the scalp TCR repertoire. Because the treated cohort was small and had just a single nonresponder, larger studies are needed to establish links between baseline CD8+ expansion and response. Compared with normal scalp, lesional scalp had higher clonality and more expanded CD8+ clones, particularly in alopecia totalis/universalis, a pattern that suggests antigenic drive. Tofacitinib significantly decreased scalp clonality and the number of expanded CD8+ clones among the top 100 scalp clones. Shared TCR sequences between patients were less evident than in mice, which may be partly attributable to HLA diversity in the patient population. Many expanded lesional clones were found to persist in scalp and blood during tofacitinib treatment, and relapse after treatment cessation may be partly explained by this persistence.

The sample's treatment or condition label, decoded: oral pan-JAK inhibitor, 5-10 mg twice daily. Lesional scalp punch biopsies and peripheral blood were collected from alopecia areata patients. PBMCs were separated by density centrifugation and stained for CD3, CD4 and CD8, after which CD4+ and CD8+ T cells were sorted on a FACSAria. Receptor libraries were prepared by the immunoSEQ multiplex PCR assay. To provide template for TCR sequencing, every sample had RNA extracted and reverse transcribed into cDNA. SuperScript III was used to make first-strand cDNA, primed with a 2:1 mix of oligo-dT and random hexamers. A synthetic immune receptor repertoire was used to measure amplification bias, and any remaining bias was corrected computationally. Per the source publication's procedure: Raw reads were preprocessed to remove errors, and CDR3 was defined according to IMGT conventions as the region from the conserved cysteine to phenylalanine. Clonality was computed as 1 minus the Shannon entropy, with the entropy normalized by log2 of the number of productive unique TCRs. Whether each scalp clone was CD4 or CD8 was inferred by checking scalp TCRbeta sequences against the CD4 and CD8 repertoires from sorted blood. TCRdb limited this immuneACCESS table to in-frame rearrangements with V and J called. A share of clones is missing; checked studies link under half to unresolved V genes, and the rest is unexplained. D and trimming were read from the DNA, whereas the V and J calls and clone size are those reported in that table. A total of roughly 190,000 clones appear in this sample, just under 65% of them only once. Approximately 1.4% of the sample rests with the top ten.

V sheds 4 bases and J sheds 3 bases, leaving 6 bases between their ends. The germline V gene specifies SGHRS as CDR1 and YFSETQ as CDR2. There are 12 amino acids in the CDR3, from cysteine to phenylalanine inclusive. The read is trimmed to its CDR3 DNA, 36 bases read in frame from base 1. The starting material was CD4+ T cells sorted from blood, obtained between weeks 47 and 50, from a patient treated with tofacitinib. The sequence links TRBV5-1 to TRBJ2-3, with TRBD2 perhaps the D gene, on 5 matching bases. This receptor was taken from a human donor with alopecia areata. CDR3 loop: CASSRGTDTQYF. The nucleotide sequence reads TGCGCCAGCAGCCGGGGAACAGATACGCAGTATTTT.